The entry below describes one TCR beta chain. Its antigen remains unidentified. Assay used: immunoSEQ multiplex PCR; TCRdb lists only in-frame clones, some missing. The sample has under 150,000 clones; about 93% are singletons. The data are from a study of OX40 agonist ivuxolimab in advanced cancers. Study-wide results and limits: The authors also found low normalized T-cell clonal expansion in some nonresponders. Researchers report that CD8+ T cells had, on average, more expanded clones than CD4+. Clonal expansion by week 6 occurred in CD4+ and CD8+ blood T cells (at 0.1 to 3.0 mg/kg). Partial responders receiving 0.1-3.0 mg/kg showed among the lowest clonal expansion.

V dropped 2 bases and J dropped 0 bases, with 5 bases sitting between them. The CDR3 contains 13 residues. Germline V gene data show CDR1 as MNHNY and CDR2 as SVGAGI (reference sequence). This sequence was found in an adult with an advanced solid tumor such as melanoma, head and neck, liver or kidney cancer. The sequencing here drew on CD4+ or CD8+ T cells sorted from blood, taken in a trial of the OX40 agonist ivuxolimab. This sequence joins TRBV6-6 and TRBJ2-7, with D hard to call. In DNA form, the CDR3 reads TGTGCCAGCAGTTACCCCAGCTCCTACGAGCAGTACTTC. Translating it yields CASSYPSSYEQYF.